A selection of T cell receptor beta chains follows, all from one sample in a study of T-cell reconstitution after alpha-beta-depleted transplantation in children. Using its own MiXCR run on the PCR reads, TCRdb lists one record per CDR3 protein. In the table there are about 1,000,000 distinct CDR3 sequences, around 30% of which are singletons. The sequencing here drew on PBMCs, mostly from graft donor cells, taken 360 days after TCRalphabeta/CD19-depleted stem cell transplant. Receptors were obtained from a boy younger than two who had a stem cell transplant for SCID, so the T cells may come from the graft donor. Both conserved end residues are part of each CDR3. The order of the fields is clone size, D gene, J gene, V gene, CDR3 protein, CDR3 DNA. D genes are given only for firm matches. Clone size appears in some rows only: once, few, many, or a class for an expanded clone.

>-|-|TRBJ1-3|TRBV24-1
CATSAGLTSGNTIYF
TGTGCCACCAGTGCCGGGCTGACCTCTGGAAACACCATATATTTT
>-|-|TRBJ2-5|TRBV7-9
CASSLVEGSRYQETQYF
TGTGCCAGCAGCTTAGTGGAGGGGTCGAGGTACCAAGAGACCCAGTACTTC
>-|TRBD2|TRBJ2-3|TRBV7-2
CASSLNGLAGGSGTQYF
TGTGCCAGCAGCTTAAATGGGCTAGCGGGGGGGTCTGGTACGCAGTATTTT
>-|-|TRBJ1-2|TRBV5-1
CASSLAGGSTSYGYTF
TGCGCCAGCAGCTTGGCCGGGGGAAGTACTAGCTATGGCTACACCTTC
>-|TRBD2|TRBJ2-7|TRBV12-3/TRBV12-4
CASRPGTSGAYEQYF
TGTGCCAGCAGACCAGGGACGAGCGGGGCCTACGAGCAGTACTTC
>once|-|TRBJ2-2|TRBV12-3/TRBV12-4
CASSFYSGTGELFF
TGTGCCAGCAGTTTCTACTCGGGTACCGGGGAGCTGTTTTTT
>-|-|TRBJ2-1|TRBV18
CASSPAETGKFF
TGTGCCAGCTCGCCCGCTGAGACAGGAAAGTTCTTC
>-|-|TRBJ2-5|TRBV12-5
CASAVGGFPYQETQYF
TGTGCTAGTGCCGTAGGAGGGTTCCCGTACCAAGAGACCCAGTACTTC
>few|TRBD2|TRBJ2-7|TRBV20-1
CSALWGGRGYEQYF
TGCAGTGCTCTTTGGGGGGGGAGGGGATACGAGCAGTACTTC
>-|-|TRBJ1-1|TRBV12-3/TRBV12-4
CASRIRGTEAFF
TGTGCCAGCAGGATTCGAGGTACTGAAGCTTTCTTT
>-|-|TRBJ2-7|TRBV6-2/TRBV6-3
CASSYLRGIQHEQYF
TGTGCCAGCAGTTACTTGAGAGGGATTCAGCACGAGCAGTACTTC
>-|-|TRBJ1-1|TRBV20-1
CSAWGAEAFF
TGCAGTGCCTGGGGGGCTGAAGCTTTCTTT
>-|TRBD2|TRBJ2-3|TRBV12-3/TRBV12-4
CASSLKAGGSTDTQYF
TGTGCCAGCAGTTTAAAAGCGGGGGGTAGCACAGATACGCAGTATTTT
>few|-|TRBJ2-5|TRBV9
CASSVATEQGTQYF
TGTGCCAGCAGCGTAGCCACTGAGCAAGGGACCCAGTACTTC
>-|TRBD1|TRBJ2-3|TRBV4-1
CASSQVGTGHTDTQYF
TGCGCCAGCAGCCAAGTGGGGACAGGGCACACAGATACGCAGTATTTT
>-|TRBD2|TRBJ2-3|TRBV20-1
CSAKGLAGGYTDTQYF
TGCAGTGCTAAGGGACTAGCGGGGGGCTACACAGATACGCAGTATTTT
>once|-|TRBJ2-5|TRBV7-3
CASSSGSPRETQYF
TGTGCCAGCAGTTCTGGCTCACCACGAGAGACCCAGTACTTC
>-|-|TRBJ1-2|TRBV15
CATSSGLYPGSGYTF
TGTGCCACCAGCAGTGGACTCTATCCGGGCAGCGGCTACACCTTC
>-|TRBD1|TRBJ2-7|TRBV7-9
CASSLAPPGQGAFEQYF
TGTGCCAGCAGCTTAGCCCCCCCGGGACAGGGGGCTTTCGAGCAGTACTTC
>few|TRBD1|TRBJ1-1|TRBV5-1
CASSLGTGLTNTEAFF
TGCGCCAGCAGCTTGGGGACAGGACTAACGAACACTGAAGCTTTCTTT
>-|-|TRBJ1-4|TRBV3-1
CASSQDAWGMEDEKLFF
TGTGCCAGCAGCCAAGATGCCTGGGGGATGGAAGATGAAAAACTGTTTTTT
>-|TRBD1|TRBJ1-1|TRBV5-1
CASRSGAGGTEAFF
TGCGCCAGCAGGAGTGGGGCAGGGGGCACTGAAGCTTTCTTT
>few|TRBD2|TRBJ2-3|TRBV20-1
CSARGQRGGDTQYF
TGCAGTGCTCGAGGCCAGCGGGGGGGAGATACGCAGTATTTT
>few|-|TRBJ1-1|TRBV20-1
CSGWGDLNTEAFF
TGCAGTGGCTGGGGAGACTTGAACACTGAAGCTTTCTTT
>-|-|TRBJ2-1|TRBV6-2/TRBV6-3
CASSLRQRTNEQFF
TGTGCCAGCAGCCTACGACAGCGGACGAATGAGCAGTTCTTC
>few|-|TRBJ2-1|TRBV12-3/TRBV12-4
CASSLPRQDSSYNEQFF
TGTGCCAGCAGCCTCCCTCGACAGGATAGCTCCTACAATGAGCAGTTCTTC
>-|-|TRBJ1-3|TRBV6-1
CASSGTGLYSGNTIYF
TGTGCCAGCAGTGGAACGGGGCTGTACTCTGGAAACACCATATATTTT
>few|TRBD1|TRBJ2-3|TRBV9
CASSAGQGSTDTQYF
TGTGCCAGCAGCGCGGGACAGGGATCCACAGATACGCAGTATTTT
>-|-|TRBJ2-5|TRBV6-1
CASRNERTTSGETQYF
TGTGCCAGCAGAAACGAAAGGACGACCTCGGGGGAGACCCAGTACTTC
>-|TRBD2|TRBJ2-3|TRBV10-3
CAISESGLAGSTDTQYF
TGTGCCATCAGTGAGTCGGGGCTAGCGGGGAGCACAGATACGCAGTATTTT
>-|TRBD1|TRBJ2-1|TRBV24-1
CATPVGQGAYEQFF
TGTGCCACCCCGGTGGGACAGGGAGCCTATGAGCAGTTCTTC
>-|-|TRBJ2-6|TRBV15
CATSTPSRLLGANVLTF
TGTGCCACCAGCACTCCTTCAAGGCTTCTTGGGGCCAACGTCCTGACTTTC
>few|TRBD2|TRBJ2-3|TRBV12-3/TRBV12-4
CASRGLADSADTQYF
TGTGCCAGCAGGGGCCTAGCGGATAGCGCAGATACGCAGTATTTT
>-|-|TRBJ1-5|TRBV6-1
CATRRTVNQPQHF
TGTGCCACCCGTCGGACAGTTAATCAGCCCCAGCATTTT
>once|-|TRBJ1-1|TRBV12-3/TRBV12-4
CASRPQIMNTEAFF
TGTGCCAGCAGGCCACAGATTATGAACACTGAAGCTTTCTTT
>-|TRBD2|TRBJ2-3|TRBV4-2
CASSQDRASGGFIDTQYF
TGTGCCAGCAGCCAAGATAGGGCTAGCGGGGGGTTTATAGATACGCAGTATTTT
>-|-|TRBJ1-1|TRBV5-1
CASSLFYRRKTEAFF
TGCGCCAGCAGCTTGTTCTACAGGAGGAAAACTGAAGCTTTCTTT
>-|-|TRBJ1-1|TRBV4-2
CASSRDLLITLTGGNTEAFF
TGTGCCAGCAGCCGAGATCTCCTAATTACACTGACAGGTGGGAACACTGAAGCTTTCTTT
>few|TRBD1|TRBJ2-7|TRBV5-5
CASSRATGTYEQYF
TGTGCCAGCAGCCGTGCGACAGGGACCTACGAGCAGTACTTC
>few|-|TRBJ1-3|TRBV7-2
CASSLEKGNTIYF
TGTGCCAGCAGCTTAGAGAAGGGAAACACCATATATTTT
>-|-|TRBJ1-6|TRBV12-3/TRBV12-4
CASRRLGRSSYNSPLHF
TGTGCCAGCAGACGACTCGGACGGAGCTCCTATAATTCACCCCTCCACTTT
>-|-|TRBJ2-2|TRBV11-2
CASSTNPHRATSNTGELFF
TGTGCCAGCAGTACGAACCCCCACAGGGCGACCTCGAACACCGGGGAGCTGTTTTTT
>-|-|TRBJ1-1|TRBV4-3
CASSQGKGGTEAFF
TGCGCCAGCAGCCAGGGTAAAGGCGGCACTGAAGCTTTCTTT
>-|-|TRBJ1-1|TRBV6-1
CASRRTDDTEAFF
TGTGCCAGCAGGAGGACGGATGACACTGAAGCTTTCTTT
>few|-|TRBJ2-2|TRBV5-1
CASRSISNTGELFF
TGCGCCAGCAGGAGTATATCGAACACCGGGGAGCTGTTTTTT
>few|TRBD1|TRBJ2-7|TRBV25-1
CASSELGTGINEQYF
TGTGCCAGCAGTGAATTGGGGACAGGGATAAACGAGCAGTACTTC
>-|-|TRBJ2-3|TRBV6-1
CASSGGPADTQYF
TGTGCCAGCAGTGGCGGACCAGCAGATACGCAGTATTTT